The 4 T cell receptor beta chains below were found in one sample sequenced in a study of OX40 agonist ivuxolimab in advanced cancers. Some clones are missing from TCRdb's copy, which holds only in-frame ones; the method was immunoSEQ multiplex PCR. The table lists just over 80,000 clones, 88% of them singletons. The source material was CD4+ or CD8+ T cells sorted from blood, sampled in a trial of the OX40 agonist ivuxolimab. Source of these receptors: an adult with an advanced solid tumor such as melanoma, head and neck, liver or kidney cancer.

The V and J genes are TRBV5-1 and TRBJ2-3; D might be TRBD1 (6 bases). The CDR3 has 13 residues. The V gene's germline CDR1 is SGHRS and CDR2 YFSETQ. Trimming pared 0 bases from V and 6 bases from J, leaving 8 bases between. The chain's CDR3 is CASSLGQADTQYF. For the CDR3, the DNA is TGCGCCAGCAGCTTGGGACAGGCGGATACGCAGTATTTT.

The chain uses TRBV19 and TRBJ2-1; the D gene is possibly TRBD1 (5 bases). Between the trimmed V and J ends, which lost 11 bases and 4 bases, there was a span of 15 bases. Germline V lookup: CDR1 LNHDA, CDR2 SQIVND (reference sequence). This CDR3 is 13 amino acids long. CDR3 DNA sequence: TGTGCCTCGAATCGAGACAGATACAATGAGCAGTTCTTC. Translated: CASNRDRYNEQFF.

The chain has TRBV14 and TRBJ1-2; D is undetermined. V lost 2 bases, J lost 4 bases, and 11 bases lay in between. This CDR3 has 14 amino acids. Germline V gene sequence: CDR1 SGHDN, CDR2 FVKESK. CDR3 sequence reads: CASSQWQDPYGYTF. The CDR3 nucleotides are TGTGCCAGCAGCCAATGGCAGGACCCCTATGGCTACACCTTC.

V usage is TRBV6-5 and J usage is TRBJ1-2, with D unclear. Trimming removed 6 bases from V and 5 bases from J, with 16 bases in between. The CDR3 is 14 amino acids. CDR1 is MNHEY, CDR2 SVGAGI, per germline. The chain's CDR3 is CASRALGWDYGYTF. The CDR3 DNA sequence: TGTGCCAGCAGAGCTCTGGGCTGGGATTATGGCTACACCTTC.